These 5 T cell receptor beta chains share one sample of origin, sequenced in a study of T cell responses to AZD1222 COVID-19 vaccine. Assay: immunoSEQ multiplex PCR; the TCRdb copy retains only in-frame clones and omits some. This table has about 120,000 clones, roughly nine tenths appearing once. Source: peripheral blood, taken on day 0 of AZD1222 vaccination. These receptors all stem from an adult in good health.

This clone has only a few counts. The chain has TRBV18 and TRBJ2-5, with TRBD2 as a possible D gene (5 bases). The length of the CDR3 is 14 residues. Germline V CDR1 and CDR2: KGHSH, LQKENI. V lost 3 bases, J lost 4 bases, and 12 bases lay in between. CDR3 residues: CASSPGPSGETQYF. CDR3 sequence (DNA): TGTGCCAGCTCACCGGGCCCCAGCGGAGAGACCCAGTACTTC.

The chain recombines TRBV5-1 with TRBJ2-1; the D is unclear. The CDR3 is made up of 13 amino acids. The germline V and J ends were trimmed by 1 base and 5 bases, with 7 bases remaining between them. Germline V gene lookup returns CDR1 SGHRS and CDR2 YFSETQ. This CDR3 is CASSLIGHNEQFF. The CDR3 bases are TGCGCCAGCAGCTTGATCGGACACAATGAGCAGTTCTTC.

The V gene is TRBV27, the J gene TRBJ2-2; the D gene is possibly TRBD1 (6 bases). V lost 4 bases and J 6 bases, leaving 9 bases between the germline ends. This CDR3 has 13 residues. The germline CDR1 and CDR2 sequences are MNHEY and SMNVEV (reference sequence). The CDR3 DNA reads TGTGCCAGCAGTTCAGGGGCGGCCGGGGAGCTGTTTTTT. Protein: CASSSGAAGELFF.

J is TRBJ1-1 and V is TRBV18; D ambiguous. CDR3 length equals 13 residues. The V and J ends lost 1 base and 7 bases respectively, with 10 bases between them. Per germline, CDR1 KGHSH and CDR2 LQKENI. This chain's CDR3 is CASSPLGRSEAFF. For the CDR3, the DNA is TGTGCCAGCTCACCACTCGGACGGAGTGAAGCTTTCTTT.

This clone was seen more than once but under ten times. V gene TRBV30 combines with J gene TRBJ1-4; 9 bases agree with TRBD1. Germline V gene data show CDR1 as GTSNPN and CDR2 as SVGIG (reference sequence). V trimming: 5 bases; J trimming: 7 bases; junction bases outside the gene matches: 8. The length of the CDR3 is 14 residues. The CDR3 reads CAWELGQGAEKLFF. In DNA, the CDR3 is TGTGCCTGGGAGCTGGGACAGGGAGCTGAAAAACTGTTTTTT.